This T cell receptor beta chain was sequenced during a study of immune heterogeneity within non-small cell lung tumors. Trimming took off 6 bases at V and 6 bases at J, with 24 bases between the two ends. The CDR3 extends over 16 amino acids. CDR1 is SNHLY, CDR2 FYNNEI, per germline. Worth noting for this clonotype: As yet, its antigen is unknown.

TCR beta CDR3 was amplified by multiplex PCR, first round 10 cycles, 32 V and 13 J primers. MiXCR, applied by TCRdb to the multiplex PCR reads, yields one record per CDR3 protein. The table has fewer than 10,000 distinct CDR3 sequences, 30% to 35% seen once. Bulk tumor gDNA, 550 to 750 ng per sample, served as the TCR template. Multiple biopsies spaced far apart were taken from each primary tumor during surgery. Untreated, newly diagnosed non-small cell lung cancer patients underwent curative surgery. Donors comprised surgical patients with newly diagnosed non-small cell lung cancer, operated on with curative intent. General study results and limits: The study found high-frequency T-cell receptor beta clonotypes largely distinct between individual patients. Within each patient, tumor sites shared identical dominant CDR3 beta clonotypes and also held site-unique high-frequency clones.

The chain has TRBV2 and TRBJ2-7; D might be TRBD2 (7 bases). The sequence derives from a man between 60 and 75 years old with non-small cell lung cancer. The material sequenced was lung tumor tissue. The CDR3 loop reads CASSARSGTSFSEQYF. Written as DNA, the CDR3 is TGTGCCAGCAGCGCCCGGAGCGGGACATCATTTAGCGAGCAGTACTTC.